The rows below give T cell receptor beta chains drawn from one sample of a study of early T cells in non-severe SARS-CoV-2 infection. TCRdb analysed the 5' RACE reads with MiXCR anew, one entry per CDR3 protein. The profile shows tens of thousands of distinct CDR3 sequences, 12% of them singletons. The sample taken for sequencing was whole blood. The receptors shown here come from an adult who was a healthcare worker with PCR-confirmed SARS-CoV-2 infection or an uninfected control (not recorded which). The CDR3 runs from the conserved cysteine through the conserved F or W. Fields, in order: clone size, V gene, J gene, CDR3 protein. Rows may omit the clone size; those that give it use once, few, many or a size class.

size: few
V: TRBV19
J: TRBJ2-1
CDR3: CASSIDIWAEQFF

size: few
V: TRBV10-3
J: TRBJ2-1
CDR3: CAISESSGYYNEQFF

size: few
V: TRBV5-1
J: TRBJ2-2
CDR3: CASKKSSGGNTGELFF

size: few
V: TRBV6-1
J: TRBJ2-7
CDR3: CASSSPLYEQYF

size: many
V: TRBV7-2
J: TRBJ2-7
CDR3: CASNSPREPYEQYF

size: few
V: TRBV12-3/TRBV12-4
J: TRBJ1-1
CDR3: CASSFGTEAFF

size: many
V: TRBV9
J: TRBJ1-1
CDR3: CASSDRASGTEAFF

size: many
V: TRBV16
J: TRBJ1-5
CDR3: CASSQVLSNQPQHF

size: few
V: TRBV7-3
J: TRBJ1-6
CDR3: CASSLGQGYSPLHF

size: many
V: TRBV7-8
J: TRBJ2-2
CDR3: CASSLGQNTGELFF

size: many
V: TRBV4-1
J: TRBJ2-1
CDR3: CASSQEDREVYEQFF

size: few
V: TRBV30
J: TRBJ2-3
CDR3: CAWAGLAGTDTQYF

size: many
V: TRBV25-1
J: TRBJ2-1
CDR3: CASRIGGNEQFF

size: many
V: TRBV12-3/TRBV12-4
J: TRBJ1-5
CDR3: CASSLLTEGPQHF

size: few
V: TRBV12-3/TRBV12-4
J: TRBJ2-3
CDR3: CASSFHGGFSDTQYF

size: many
V: TRBV11-2
J: TRBJ1-4
CDR3: CASSLEEKLFF

size: many
V: TRBV29-1
J: TRBJ2-1
CDR3: CSVGASTTVEQFF

size: many
V: TRBV12-3/TRBV12-4
J: TRBJ2-3
CDR3: CASSLTDTQYF

size: few
V: TRBV12-3/TRBV12-4
J: TRBJ1-1
CDR3: CASSTRPDTEAFF

size: few
V: TRBV29-1
J: TRBJ1-2
CDR3: CSVDPPHTNYGYTF

size: few
V: TRBV7-9
J: TRBJ2-7
CDR3: CASSLGSGAYEQYF

size: few
V: TRBV6-5
J: TRBJ2-3
CDR3: CASSHGGQKYF

size: few
V: TRBV7-2
J: TRBJ1-2
CDR3: CASSLQTANYGYTF

size: -
V: TRBV18
J: TRBJ2-2
CDR3: CASSPSTGRNTGELFF

size: -
V: TRBV5-4
J: TRBJ1-2
CDR3: CASSPPTLEEGYTF

size: many
V: TRBV19
J: TRBJ2-1
CDR3: CASTRGQGALHNEQFF

size: -
V: TRBV7-3
J: TRBJ2-7
CDR3: CASSPGGYEQYF

size: many
V: TRBV28
J: TRBJ2-1
CDR3: CASSLSDRQGGYYNEQFF

size: many
V: TRBV28
J: TRBJ2-1
CDR3: CASSGFSGLYNEQFF

size: many
V: TRBV5-5
J: TRBJ1-1
CDR3: CASSSSGPTEAFF

size: many
V: TRBV12-3/TRBV12-4
J: TRBJ1-3
CDR3: CASSPAGTAGNTIYF

size: few
V: TRBV19
J: TRBJ2-3
CDR3: CASRPKDRSTDTQYF

size: -
V: TRBV29-1
J: TRBJ2-7
CDR3: CSAGLAGFYEQYF

size: few
V: TRBV11-2
J: TRBJ2-1
CDR3: CASSFGNEQFF

size: -
V: TRBV11-2
J: TRBJ2-7
CDR3: CASSLEALPQSGQYF

size: -
V: TRBV28
J: TRBJ1-5
CDR3: CASSSGGIGDQPQHF

size: many
V: TRBV18
J: TRBJ1-1
CDR3: CASSPSRGQGATEAFF

size: many
V: TRBV2
J: TRBJ2-3
CDR3: CASSEFLGGGTDTQYF

size: many
V: TRBV12-3/TRBV12-4
J: TRBJ2-1
CDR3: CASSLAGPWNEQFF

size: many
V: TRBV7-6
J: TRBJ2-3
CDR3: CASSKTRMEEDTQYF

size: -
V: TRBV19
J: TRBJ1-5
CDR3: CASSPLEGGGNQPQHF

size: -
V: TRBV6-2/TRBV6-3
J: TRBJ1-5
CDR3: CASSYSGDNQPQHF

size: -
V: TRBV6-2/TRBV6-3
J: TRBJ2-1
CDR3: CASSYSEGGEQFF